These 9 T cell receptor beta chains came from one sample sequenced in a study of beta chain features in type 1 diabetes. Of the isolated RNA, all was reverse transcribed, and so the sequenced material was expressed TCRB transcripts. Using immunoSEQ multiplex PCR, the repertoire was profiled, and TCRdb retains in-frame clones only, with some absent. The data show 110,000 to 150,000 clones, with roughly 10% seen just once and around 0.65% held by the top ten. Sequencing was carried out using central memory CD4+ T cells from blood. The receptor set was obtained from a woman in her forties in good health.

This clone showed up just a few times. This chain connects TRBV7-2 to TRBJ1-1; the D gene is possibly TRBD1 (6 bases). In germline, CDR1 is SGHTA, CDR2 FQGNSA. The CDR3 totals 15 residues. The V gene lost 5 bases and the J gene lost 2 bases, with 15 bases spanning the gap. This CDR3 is CASSRAGDQNTEAFF. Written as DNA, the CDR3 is TGTGCCAGCAGCAGAGCAGGGGATCAAAACACTGAAGCTTTCTTT.

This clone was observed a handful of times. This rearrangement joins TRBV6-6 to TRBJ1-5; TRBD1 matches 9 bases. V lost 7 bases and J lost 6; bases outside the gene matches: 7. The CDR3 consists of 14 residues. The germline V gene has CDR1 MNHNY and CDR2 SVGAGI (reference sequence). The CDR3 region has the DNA TGTGCCAGCACCTCACAGGGGGCAGGTCAGCCCCAGCATTTT. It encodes CASTSQGAGQPQHF.

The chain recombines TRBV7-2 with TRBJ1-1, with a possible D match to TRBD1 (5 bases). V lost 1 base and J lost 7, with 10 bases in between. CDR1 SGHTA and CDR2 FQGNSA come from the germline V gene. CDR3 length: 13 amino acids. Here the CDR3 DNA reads TGTGCCAGCAGCTTAGTCAAGGGGCTTGAAGCTTTCTTT. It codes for CASSLVKGLEAFF.

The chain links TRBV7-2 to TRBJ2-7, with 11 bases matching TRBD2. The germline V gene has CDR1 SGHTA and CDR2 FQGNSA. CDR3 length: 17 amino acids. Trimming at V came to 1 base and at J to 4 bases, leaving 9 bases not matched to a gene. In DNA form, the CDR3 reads TGTGCCAGCAGCTTAGTTCCCCCGGGACTAGCGGAATACGAGCAGTACTTC. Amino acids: CASSLVPPGLAEYEQYF.

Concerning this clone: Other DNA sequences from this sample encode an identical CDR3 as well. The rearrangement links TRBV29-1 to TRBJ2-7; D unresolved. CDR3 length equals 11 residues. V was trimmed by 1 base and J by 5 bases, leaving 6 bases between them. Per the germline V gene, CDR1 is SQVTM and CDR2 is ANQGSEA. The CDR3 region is CSVEGLDEQYF. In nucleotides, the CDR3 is TGCAGCGTTGAAGGTCTCGACGAGCAGTACTTC.

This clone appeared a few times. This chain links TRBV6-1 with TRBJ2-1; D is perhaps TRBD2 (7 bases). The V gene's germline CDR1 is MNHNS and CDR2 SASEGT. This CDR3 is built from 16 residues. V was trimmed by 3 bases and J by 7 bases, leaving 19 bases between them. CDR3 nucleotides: TGTGCCAGCAGTGACTGGGGGGGGCGAGGGGGTAATGAGCAGTTCTTC. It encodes CASSDWGGRGGNEQFF.

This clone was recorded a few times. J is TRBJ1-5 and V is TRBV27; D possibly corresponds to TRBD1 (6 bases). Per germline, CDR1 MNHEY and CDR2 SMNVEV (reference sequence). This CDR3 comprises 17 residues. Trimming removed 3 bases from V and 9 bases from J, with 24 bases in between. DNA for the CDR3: TGTGCCAGCAGTTTCCAAGCCTTAACAGGGAGCGTGTGGCCCCAGCATTTT. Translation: CASSFQALTGSVWPQHF.

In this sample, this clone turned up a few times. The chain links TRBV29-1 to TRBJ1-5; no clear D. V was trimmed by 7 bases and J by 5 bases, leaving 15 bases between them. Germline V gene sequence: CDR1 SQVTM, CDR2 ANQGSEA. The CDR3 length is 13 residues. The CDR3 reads CSAAFGNDQPQHF. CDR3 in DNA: TGCAGCGCCGCTTTCGGGAACGATCAGCCCCAGCATTTT.

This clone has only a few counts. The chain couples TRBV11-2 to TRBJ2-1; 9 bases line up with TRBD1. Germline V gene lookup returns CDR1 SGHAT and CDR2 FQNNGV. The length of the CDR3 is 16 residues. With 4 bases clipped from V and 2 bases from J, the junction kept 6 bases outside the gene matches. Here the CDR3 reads CASSSEGQGPYNEQFF. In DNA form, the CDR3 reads TGTGCCAGCAGCTCTGAGGGACAGGGACCCTACAATGAGCAGTTCTTC.